This TCR beta chain was captured by sequencing in a study of blood T cell repertoires in COVID-19. Study context: Donors in the United States, Italy and Spain gave samples during acute or convalescent COVID-19. The analysed material was cDNA or gDNA that came from T cells, B-cell-depleted T cells, or PBMCs.

Original methodology: The authors estimated nucleated cell counts from reference gene primer amplification. The repertoire was sequenced with immunoSEQ multiplex PCR; TCRdb's copy has only in-frame clones and lacks some. V, J and clone size were drawn from that table, and D and trimming were deduced from the DNA. The sample has under 120,000 clones, approximately 92% seen once. V was trimmed by 6 bases and J by 7 bases, leaving 15 bases between them. Germline CDR1 MDHEN, CDR2 SYDVKM. There are 13 residues in the CDR3. Specimen: peripheral blood. The chain carries TRBV28 and TRBJ1-1; tentatively, D is TRBD1 (6 bases). The sequence was obtained from an elderly woman with acute or convalescent COVID-19. The CDR3 DNA sequence: TGTGCCAGCAGACTAACAGGGTTTGTTGAAGCTTTCTTT. It codes for CASRLTGFVEAFF.